The clone carrying this T cell receptor (beta chain) was found many times. What it recognizes is unknown. The V gene's germline CDR1 is MDHEN and CDR2 SYDVKM. The CDR3 consists of 15 residues. Trimming removed 6 bases at V and 1 base at J, with 15 bases between. This specimen comes from a study of glioma-infiltrating T cells. Findings of the study overall: Gliomas, especially low-grade, showed above-expected tissue-blood divergence; non-neoplastic patients showed below. Tissue and blood shared very few CDR3 sequences.

Amplification of TCR alpha and beta CDR3 regions from RNA used iRepertoire nested multiplex PCR. Input was roughly 100-450 ng of tissue mRNA or PBMC total RNA. TCRdb independently ran MiXCR on the multiplex PCR reads; one entry per CDR3 protein. The sample holds 90,000 or so distinct CDR3 sequences, roughly 39% seen once. The chain links TRBV28 to TRBJ1-1; tentative D call: TRBD1 (5 bases). The clonotype originates from a human donor with low-grade glioma or glioblastoma, undergoing nonglioma brain surgery, or in good health (not recorded which). The sequenced sample consisted of glioma tissue, nonneoplastic brain tissue, or PBMCs (not recorded which). This CDR3 reads CASSPPAGGNTEAFF. CDR3 nucleotide sequence: TGTGCCAGCAGCCCGCCAGCCGGGGGGAACACTGAAGCTTTCTTT. The variable domain in full, with the rest retrieved from reference TRBV28 and TRBJ1-1, is DVKVTQSSRYLVKRTGEKVFLECVQDMDHENMFWYRQDPGLGLRLIYFSYDVKMKEKGDIPEGYSVSREKKERFSLILESASTNQTSMYLCASSPPAGGNTEAFFGQGTRLTVV.